These T cell receptor beta chains were read from a single sample in a study of blood T cell repertoires in COVID-19. Sequenced by immunoSEQ multiplex PCR; TCRdb stores in-frame clones only, minus some. The sample shows about 200,000 clones, more than 75% of them seen only once. Material for sequencing was peripheral blood. Receptors were obtained from an older woman with COVID-19, enrolled during active disease. CDR3s include the opening cysteine and the closing phenylalanine or tryptophan. Some rows have no size entry. The others give once, few or many, or a class for an expanded clone.

-	TRBV6-2/TRBV6-3	CASSRTPGGSSYNEQFF
-	TRBV6-5	CASSPRQGLNYGYTF
-	TRBV19	CATHGYMNTEAFF
-	TRBV6-5	CASRLGRGGGTQYF
-	TRBV7-9	CASSLAYGGTEAFF
-	TRBV6-2/TRBV6-3	CASSYSSRASNQPQHF
few	TRBV10-2	CASSGQGWTEAFF
-	TRBV9	CASSPGTQSYGYTF
-	TRBV6-6	CASTGPREPGPEAFF
once	TRBV29-1	CSVRGRGDEQYF
-	TRBV19	CASSKLQGSSPLHF
-	TRBV23-1	CASSQTRVGGTEAFF
-	TRBV2	CASGVGSSYNEQFF
few	TRBV18	CASSPDRGLRYNSPLHF
-	TRBV11-3	CASSLNTGELFF
once	TRBV5-6	CASSLQAGGGTDTQYF
-	TRBV5-1	CASSPPDRASDTQYF
once	TRBV19	CASSMLAGANTDTQYF
-	TRBV10-3	CAISIGQAYNSPLHF
few	TRBV5-4	CASSLKQGQETQYF
-	TRBV5-1	CASSRGRYEQYF
-	TRBV28	CASSLRQASVRNYEQYF
-	TRBV24-1	CATSDFEAGSSYNEQFF
-	TRBV5-6	CASSGQTGDNQPQHF
-	TRBV7-2	CASSLGGRNQPQHF
-	TRBV29-1	CSVGGGGTEAFF
-	TRBV7-2	CASSLERGGRMAQYF
-	TRBV3-1/TRBV3-2	CASSQDRNYGYTF
-	TRBV5-6	CASSSRGRSTGELFF
-	TRBV7-2	CASSPGQGASPNQPQHF